This entry is about one T cell receptor beta chain. This sample is part of a study of shared clonotypes between healthy human individuals. Germline CDR1 reads GTSNPN; CDR2 reads SVGIG (reference sequence). The V gene end was trimmed by 1 base and the J gene end by 0 bases; junction bases not matched to a gene: 5. The CDR3 sequence is 16 residues long. TCRdb's copy holds only in-frame clones and misses some; the assay was immunoSEQ multiplex PCR. In the table there are 1.6 million or so clones, roughly 96% of which are singletons. The source material was naive CD4+ T cells sorted from blood. Noted subset: CD45RA+ positively selected. V gene TRBV30 combines with J gene TRBJ1-5; the match to TRBD1 covers 8 bases. The clonotype originates from a man aged 30 to 45 in good health. The CDR3 reads CAWSGDRGHSNQPQHF. Written as DNA, the CDR3 is TGTGCCTGGAGTGGAGACAGGGGTCATAGCAATCAGCCCCAGCATTTT.